The clone carrying this T cell receptor (beta chain) appeared a single time. The CDR3 runs to 13 residues. V was cut by 7 bases and J by 4 bases, with 13 bases left in between. Germline V gene data show CDR1 as MNHEY and CDR2 as SVGAGI. Some clones are missing from TCRdb's copy, which holds only in-frame ones; the method was immunoSEQ multiplex PCR. The table shows about 370,000 clones, with approximately 92% occurring only once. The entry originates in a study of blood T cell repertoires in COVID-19. Cohort 3 recovery required two negative PCRs, clearance, or symptom resolution. The source of this sequence is a man between 18 and 29 years old who had recovered from COVID-19. The sequenced sample consisted of PBMCs or T cells enriched from blood (not recorded which). J is TRBJ1-2 and V is TRBV6-5, with D uncertain. The CDR3 DNA sequence: TGTGCCAGCAATAAAGAGGGCATCTATGGCTACACCTTC. Translated, it gives CASNKEGIYGYTF.